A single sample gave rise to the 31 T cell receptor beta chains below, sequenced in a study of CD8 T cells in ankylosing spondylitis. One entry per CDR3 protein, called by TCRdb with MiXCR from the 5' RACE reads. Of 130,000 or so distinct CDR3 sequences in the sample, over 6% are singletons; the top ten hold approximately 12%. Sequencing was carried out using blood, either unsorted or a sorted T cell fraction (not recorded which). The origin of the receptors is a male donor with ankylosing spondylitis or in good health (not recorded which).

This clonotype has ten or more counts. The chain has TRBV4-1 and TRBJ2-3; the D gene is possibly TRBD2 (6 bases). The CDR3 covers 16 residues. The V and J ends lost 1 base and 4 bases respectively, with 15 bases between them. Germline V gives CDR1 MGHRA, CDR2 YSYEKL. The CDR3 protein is CASSQVPVRESDTQYF. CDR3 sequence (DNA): TGCGCCAGCAGCCAAGTTCCAGTCCGGGAGTCAGATACGCAGTATTTT.

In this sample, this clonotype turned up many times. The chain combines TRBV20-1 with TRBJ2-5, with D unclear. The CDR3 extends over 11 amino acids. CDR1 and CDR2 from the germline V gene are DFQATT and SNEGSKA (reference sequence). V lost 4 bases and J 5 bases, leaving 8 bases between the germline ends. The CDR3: CSATLVETQYF. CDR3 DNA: TGCAGTGCTACCTTAGTGGAGACCCAGTACTTC.

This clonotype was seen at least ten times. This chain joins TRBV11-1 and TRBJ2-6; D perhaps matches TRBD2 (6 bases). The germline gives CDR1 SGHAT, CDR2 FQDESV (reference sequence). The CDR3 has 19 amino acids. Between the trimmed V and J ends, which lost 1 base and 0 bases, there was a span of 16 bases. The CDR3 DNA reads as TGTGCCAGCAGCTTAGGGATGATAGCGGTCAACTCTGGGGCCAACGTCCTGACTTTC. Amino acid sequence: CASSLGMIAVNSGANVLTF.

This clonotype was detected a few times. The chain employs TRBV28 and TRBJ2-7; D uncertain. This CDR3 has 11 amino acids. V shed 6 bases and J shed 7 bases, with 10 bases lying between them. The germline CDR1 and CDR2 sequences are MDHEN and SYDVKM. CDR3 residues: CASSLDSEQYF. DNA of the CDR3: TGTGCCAGCAGCTTAGATTCGGAGCAGTACTTC.

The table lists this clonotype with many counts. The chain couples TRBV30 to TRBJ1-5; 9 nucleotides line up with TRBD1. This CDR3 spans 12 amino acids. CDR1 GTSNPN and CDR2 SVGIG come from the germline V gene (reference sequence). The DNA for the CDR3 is TGTGCTTGCGGGACAGGGACCCAGCCCCAGCATTTT. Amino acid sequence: CACGTGTQPQHF.

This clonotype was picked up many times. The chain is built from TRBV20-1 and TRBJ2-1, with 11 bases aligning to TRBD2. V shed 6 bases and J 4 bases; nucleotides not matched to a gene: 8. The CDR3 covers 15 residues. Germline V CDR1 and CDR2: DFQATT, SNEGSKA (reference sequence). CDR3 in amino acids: CSAGGTSGLYNEQFF. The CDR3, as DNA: TGCAGTGCCGGTGGGACTAGCGGCTTATACAATGAGCAGTTCTTC.

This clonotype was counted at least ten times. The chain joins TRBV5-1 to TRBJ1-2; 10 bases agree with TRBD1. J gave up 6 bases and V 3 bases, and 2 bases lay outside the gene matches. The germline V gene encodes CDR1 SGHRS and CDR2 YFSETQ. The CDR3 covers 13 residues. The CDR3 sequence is CASSSGQGDGYTF. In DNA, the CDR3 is TGCGCCAGCAGCTCAGGACAGGGGGATGGCTACACCTTC.

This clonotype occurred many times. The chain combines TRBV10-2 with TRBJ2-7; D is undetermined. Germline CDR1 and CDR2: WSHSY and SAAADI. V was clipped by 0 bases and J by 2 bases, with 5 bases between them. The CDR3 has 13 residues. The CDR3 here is CASSESGAYEQYF. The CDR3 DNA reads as TGCGCCAGCAGTGAGTCAGGCGCCTACGAGCAGTACTTC.

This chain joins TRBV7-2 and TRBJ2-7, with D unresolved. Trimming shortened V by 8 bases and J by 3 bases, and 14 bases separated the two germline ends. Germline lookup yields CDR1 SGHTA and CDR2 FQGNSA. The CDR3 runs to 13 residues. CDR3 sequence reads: CASCSYTYYEQYF. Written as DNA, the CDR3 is TGTGCCAGCTGCTCCTACACGTACTACGAGCAGTACTTC.

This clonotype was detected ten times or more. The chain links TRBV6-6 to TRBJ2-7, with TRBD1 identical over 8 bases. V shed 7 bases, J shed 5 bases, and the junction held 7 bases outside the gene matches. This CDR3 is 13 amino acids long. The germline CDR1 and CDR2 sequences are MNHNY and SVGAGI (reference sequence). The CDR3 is CASKGQAENEQYF. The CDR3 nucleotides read TGTGCCAGCAAGGGACAGGCCGAGAACGAGCAGTACTTC.

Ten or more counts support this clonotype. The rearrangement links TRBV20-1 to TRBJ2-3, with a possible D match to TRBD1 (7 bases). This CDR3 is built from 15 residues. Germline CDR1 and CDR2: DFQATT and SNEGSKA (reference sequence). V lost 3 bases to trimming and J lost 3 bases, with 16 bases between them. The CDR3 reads CSASRARGVTDTQYF. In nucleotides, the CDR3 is TGCAGTGCTAGTCGGGCCAGGGGGGTAACAGATACGCAGTATTTT.

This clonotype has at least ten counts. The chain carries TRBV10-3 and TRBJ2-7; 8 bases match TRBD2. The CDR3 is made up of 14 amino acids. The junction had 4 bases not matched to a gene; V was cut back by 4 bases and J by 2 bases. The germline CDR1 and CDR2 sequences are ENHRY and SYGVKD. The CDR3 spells CAISVNSGAYEQYF. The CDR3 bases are TGTGCCATCAGTGTCAATAGCGGGGCCTACGAGCAGTACTTC.

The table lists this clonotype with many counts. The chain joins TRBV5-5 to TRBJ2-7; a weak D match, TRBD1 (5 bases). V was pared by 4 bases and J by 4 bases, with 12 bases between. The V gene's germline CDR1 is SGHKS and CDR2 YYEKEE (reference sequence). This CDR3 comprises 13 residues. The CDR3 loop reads CASSADSPYEQYF. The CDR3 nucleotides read TGTGCCAGCAGCGCAGACAGCCCTTACGAGCAGTACTTC.

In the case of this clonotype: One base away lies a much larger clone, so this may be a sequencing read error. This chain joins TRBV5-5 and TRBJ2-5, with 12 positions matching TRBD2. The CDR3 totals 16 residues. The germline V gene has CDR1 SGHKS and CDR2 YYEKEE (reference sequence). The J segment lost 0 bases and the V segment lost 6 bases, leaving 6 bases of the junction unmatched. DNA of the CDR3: TGTGCCAGCACCCTGGGACTAGCGGGCTACCAAGAGACCCAGTACTTC. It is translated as CASTLGLAGYQETQYF.

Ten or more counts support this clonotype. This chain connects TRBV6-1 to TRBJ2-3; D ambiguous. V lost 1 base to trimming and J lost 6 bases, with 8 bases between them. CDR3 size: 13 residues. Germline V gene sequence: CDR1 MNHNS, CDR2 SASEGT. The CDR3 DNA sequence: TGTGCCAGCAGTGAAGGAGGCAGTGATACGCAGTATTTT. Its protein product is CASSEGGSDTQYF.

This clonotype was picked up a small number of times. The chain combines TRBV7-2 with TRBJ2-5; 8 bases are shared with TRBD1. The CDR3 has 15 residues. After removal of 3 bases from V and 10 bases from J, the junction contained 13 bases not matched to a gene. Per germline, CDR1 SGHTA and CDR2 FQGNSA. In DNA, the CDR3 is TGTGCCAGCAGCTTCACAGGGGGTCCCACAGTGGGCCAGTACTTC. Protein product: CASSFTGGPTVGQYF.

CDR3 loop: CASRAYRVEDTQYF. For the CDR3, the DNA is TGTGCCAGCAGAGCCTACAGGGTCGAAGATACGCAGTATTTT. This chain joins TRBV7-2 and TRBJ2-3; TRBD1 is a possible D gene (6 bases). The CDR3 has 14 residues. Trimming removed 6 bases at V and 5 bases at J, with 15 bases between. Germline CDR1 is SGHTA and CDR2 is FQGNSA.

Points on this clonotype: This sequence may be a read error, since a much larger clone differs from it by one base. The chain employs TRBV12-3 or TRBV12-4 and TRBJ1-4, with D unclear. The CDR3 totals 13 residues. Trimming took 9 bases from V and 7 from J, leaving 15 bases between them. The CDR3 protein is CARSPGLTEKLFF. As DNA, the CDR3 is TGTGCCAGAAGCCCCGGATTAACTGAAAAACTGTTTTTT.

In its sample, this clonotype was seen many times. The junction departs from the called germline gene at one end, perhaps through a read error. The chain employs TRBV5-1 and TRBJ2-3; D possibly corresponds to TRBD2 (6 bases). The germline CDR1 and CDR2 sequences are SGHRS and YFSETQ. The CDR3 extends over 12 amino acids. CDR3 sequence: CASRLGSGTQYF. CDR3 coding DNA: TGCGCCAGCAGGTTGGGTAGCGGTACGCAGTATTTT. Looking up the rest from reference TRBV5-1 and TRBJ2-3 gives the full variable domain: KAGVTQTPRYLIKTRGQQVTLSCSPISGHRSVSWYQQTPGQGLQFLFEYFSETQRNKGNFPGRFSGRQFSNSRSEMNVSTLELGDSALYLCASRLGSGTQYFGPGTRLTVL.

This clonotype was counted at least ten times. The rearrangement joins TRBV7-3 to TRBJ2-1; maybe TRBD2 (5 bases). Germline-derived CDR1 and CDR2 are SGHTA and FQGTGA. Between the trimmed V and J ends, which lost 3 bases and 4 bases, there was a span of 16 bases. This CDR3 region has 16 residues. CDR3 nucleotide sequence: TGTGCCAGCAGCTTTAAGGGCGGGCCGTCTTACAATGAGCAGTTCTTC. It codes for CASSFKGGPSYNEQFF.

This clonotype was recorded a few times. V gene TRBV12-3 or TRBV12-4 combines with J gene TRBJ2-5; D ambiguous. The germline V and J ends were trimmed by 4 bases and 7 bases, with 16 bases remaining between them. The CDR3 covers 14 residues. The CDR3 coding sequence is TGTGCCAGCAGTTCTCCCCCGGTAATTGGGACCCAGTACTTC. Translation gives CASSSPPVIGTQYF.

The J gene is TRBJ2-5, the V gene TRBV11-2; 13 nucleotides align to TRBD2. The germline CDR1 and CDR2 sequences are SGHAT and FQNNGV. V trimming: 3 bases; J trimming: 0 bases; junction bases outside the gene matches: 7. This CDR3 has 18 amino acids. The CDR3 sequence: CASSLGGGLAGYQETQYF. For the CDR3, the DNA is TGTGCCAGCAGCTTGGGGGGGGGACTAGCGGGGTACCAAGAGACCCAGTACTTC.

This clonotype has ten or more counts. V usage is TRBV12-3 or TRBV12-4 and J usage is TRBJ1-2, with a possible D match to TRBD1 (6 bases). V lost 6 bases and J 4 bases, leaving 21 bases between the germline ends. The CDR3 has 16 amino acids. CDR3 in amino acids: CASSPRGVPDIYGYTF. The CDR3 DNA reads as TGTGCCAGCAGCCCGAGGGGGGTCCCCGACATCTATGGCTACACCTTC.

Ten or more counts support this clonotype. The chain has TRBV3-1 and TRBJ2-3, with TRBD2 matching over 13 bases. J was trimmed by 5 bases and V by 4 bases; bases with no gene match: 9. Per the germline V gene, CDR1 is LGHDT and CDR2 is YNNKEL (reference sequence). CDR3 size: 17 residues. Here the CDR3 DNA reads TGTGCCAGCAGCCTAAGACTAGCGGGGGGCCGTGTAGATACGCAGTATTTT. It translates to CASSLRLAGGRVDTQYF.

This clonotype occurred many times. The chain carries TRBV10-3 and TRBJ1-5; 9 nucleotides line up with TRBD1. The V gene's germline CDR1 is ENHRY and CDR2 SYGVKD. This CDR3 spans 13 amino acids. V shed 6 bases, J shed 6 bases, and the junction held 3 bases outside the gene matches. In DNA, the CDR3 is TGTGCCATCAGGGGACAGGGCGGTCAGCCCCAGCATTTT. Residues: CAIRGQGGQPQHF.

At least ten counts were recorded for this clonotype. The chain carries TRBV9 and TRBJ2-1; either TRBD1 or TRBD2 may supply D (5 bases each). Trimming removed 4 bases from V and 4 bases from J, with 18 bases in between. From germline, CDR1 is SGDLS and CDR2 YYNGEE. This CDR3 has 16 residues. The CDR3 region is CASSQGTGTAYNEQFF. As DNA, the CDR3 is TGTGCCAGCAGCCAAGGAACCGGGACCGCGTACAATGAGCAGTTCTTC.

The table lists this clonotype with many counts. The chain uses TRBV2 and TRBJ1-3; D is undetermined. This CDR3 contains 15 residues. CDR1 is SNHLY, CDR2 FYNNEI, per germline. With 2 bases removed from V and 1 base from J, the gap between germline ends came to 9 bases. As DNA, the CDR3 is TGTGCCAGCAGTGAAAGTTCGGGGTCTGGAAACACCATATATTTT. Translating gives CASSESSGSGNTIYF.

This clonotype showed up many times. The CDR3 protein is CASSQVLAGEKQFF. DNA of the CDR3: TGTGCCAGCAGCCAAGTACTAGCGGGGGAAAAGCAGTTCTTC. The rearrangement uses TRBV3-1 and TRBJ2-1; TRBD2 matches 11 bases. Looked up from germline, CDR1 is LGHDT and CDR2 is YNNKEL (reference sequence). CDR3 length equals 14 residues. The trim removed 1 base at V and 11 bases at J, leaving 4 bases unmatched.

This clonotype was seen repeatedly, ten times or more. The CDR3 bases are TGCAGCGTTGAAGTAGGGCCAGATACGCAGTATTTT. This sequence encodes CSVEVGPDTQYF. The V and J genes are TRBV29-1 and TRBJ2-3; D unclear. V lost 1 base and J 4 bases, leaving 6 bases between the germline ends. The CDR3 has 12 amino acids. CDR1 and CDR2 (germline): SQVTM, ANQGSEA.

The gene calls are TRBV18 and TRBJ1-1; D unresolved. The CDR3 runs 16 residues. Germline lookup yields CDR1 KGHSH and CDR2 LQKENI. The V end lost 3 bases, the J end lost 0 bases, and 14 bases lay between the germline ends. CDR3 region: CASSPQPSTVNTEAFF. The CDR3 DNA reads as TGTGCCAGCTCACCGCAACCTAGTACGGTGAACACTGAAGCTTTCTTT.

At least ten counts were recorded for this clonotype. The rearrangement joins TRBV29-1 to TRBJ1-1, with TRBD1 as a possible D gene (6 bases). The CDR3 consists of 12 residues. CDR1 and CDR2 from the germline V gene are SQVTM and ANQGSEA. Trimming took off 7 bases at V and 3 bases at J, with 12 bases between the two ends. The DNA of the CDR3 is TGCAGCGGGAAAGAGGGGGACACTGAAGCTTTCTTT. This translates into CSGKEGDTEAFF.